One TCR beta chain is described in this entry. The clone's antigen remains unknown. Base qualities are not provided; no much larger clone lies one nucleotide away. These data belong to a study of T cells in localized non-small cell lung cancer (TCRdb year 2020). Study-wide context: T cell repertoires of 200 to 300 early-stage NSCLC patients were analyzed, with tumors being compared against uninvolved tumor-adjacent lungs. A mean age of about 66 years was recorded for the NSCLC patients, of whom 120 to 150 were male and over 100 were female. The cohort was made up of 200 to 250 treatment-naive NSCLC patients whose localized lung tumors had been resected.

Results the study describes overall, beyond this receptor: Because the study design was exploratory, TCR variables were selected using unadjusted p-values without false-discovery rate correction. A median of around 62 of the top 100 tumor clones turned up in the paired uninvolved adjacent lung, and under 30 of those clones also ranked among the top 100 of that same adjacent lung. Longer overall survival was associated with higher T cell density in blood, whereas shorter survival was associated with higher clonality in adjacent lung. The highest T cell clonality was observed in uninvolved tumor-adjacent lung, where clonality exceeded that of tumor, suggesting that antigenic responses were more focused in uninvolved tumor-adjacent lung. Because multi-region tumor sequencing was not performed, intratumor heterogeneity could not be ruled out.

The germline ends are 13 bases apart after V is trimmed by 6 bases and J by 1 base. Measured from the cysteine to the phenylalanine, the CDR3 is 15 residues long. Only CDR3 DNA remains: 45 bases, in frame from the first base. CDR1 and CDR2 (LNHDA, SQIVND) derive from the germline V gene (reference sequence). At diagnosis, tumor, uninvolved tumor-adjacent lung and peripheral blood were collected and then preserved as a mix of FFPE and fresh-frozen material. For TCR repertoire profiling, blood samples were analyzed as peripheral blood mononuclear cells. The immunoSEQ Assay was used to sequence TCR beta CDR3 regions from DNA. The authors' pipeline ran thus. To compute T cell density, TCR beta template counts were normalized to usable DNA, which was estimated by amplifying housekeeping genes. Richness was estimated using the preseqR package, with extrapolation to 400,000 templates for PBMC samples and to 120,000 templates for tissue samples. Clonality was defined by subtracting Pielou's evenness from one. Tissue-enriched TCRs were identified by differential abundance testing using productive amino-acid clonotypes, minimum total count 5 and alpha 0.1. Repertoire overlap between compartments was quantified with the Jaccard Index and Morisita Overlap Index. GLIPH grouped TCR beta CDR3s together with public tetramer-defined viral CDR3s, and a viral motif had to include at least three viral sequences and show V-gene enrichment. Held by TCRdb, this immuneACCESS table contains in-frame sequences only and omits some clones. Under half of the omission traces to an unresolved V gene where checked; the cause of the rest is unknown. That table furnishes V, J and clone size, whereas the DNA furnished D and trimming. In all, the sample holds roughly 38,000 clones, and about 86% of those were seen once. Less than 9% of the sample is held by the ten biggest clonotypes.

Sample: peripheral blood, taken before any cancer treatment. The receptor was derived from a woman aged 18-55 years with stage III lung adenocarcinoma. The sequence joins TRBV19 to TRBJ1-5, with TRBD1 tentatively as D gene (5 bases match). The CDR3 loop reads CASRTPGPSNQPQHF. The sequenced DNA: TGTGCCAGTAGAACACCGGGACCGAGCAATCAGCCCCAGCATTTT.